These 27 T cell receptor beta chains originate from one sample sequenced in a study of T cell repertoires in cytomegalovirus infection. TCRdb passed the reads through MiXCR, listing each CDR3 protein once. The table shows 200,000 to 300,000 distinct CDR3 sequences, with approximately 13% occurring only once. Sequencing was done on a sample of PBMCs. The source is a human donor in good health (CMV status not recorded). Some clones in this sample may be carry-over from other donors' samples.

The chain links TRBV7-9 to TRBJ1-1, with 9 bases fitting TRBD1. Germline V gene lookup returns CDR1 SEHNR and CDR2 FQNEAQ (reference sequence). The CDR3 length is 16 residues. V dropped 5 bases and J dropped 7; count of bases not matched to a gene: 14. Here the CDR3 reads CASSLISGTGRGEAFF. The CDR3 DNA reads TGTGCCAGCAGCCTTATTAGTGGGACAGGGAGAGGTGAAGCTTTCTTT. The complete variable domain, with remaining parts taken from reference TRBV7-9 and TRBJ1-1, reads DTGVSQNPRHKITKRGQNVTFRCDPISEHNRLYWYRQTLGQGPEFLTYFQNEAQLEKSRLLSDRFSAERPKGSFSTLEIQRTEQGDSAMYLCASSLISGTGRGEAFFGQGTRLTVV.

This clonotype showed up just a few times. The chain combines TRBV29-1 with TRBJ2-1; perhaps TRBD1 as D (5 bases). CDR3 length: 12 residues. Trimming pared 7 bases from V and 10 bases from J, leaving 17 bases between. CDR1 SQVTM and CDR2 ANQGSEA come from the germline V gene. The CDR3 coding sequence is TGCAGCGCAAACTCAGGGTCAGAGGAGCAGTTCTTC. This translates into CSANSGSEEQFF.

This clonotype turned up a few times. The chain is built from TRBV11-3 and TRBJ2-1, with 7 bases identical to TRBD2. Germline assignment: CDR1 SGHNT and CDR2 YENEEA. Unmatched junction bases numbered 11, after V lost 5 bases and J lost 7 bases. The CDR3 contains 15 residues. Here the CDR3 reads CASSLGWGGPNEQFF. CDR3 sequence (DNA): TGTGCCAGCAGCCTAGGGTGGGGGGGACCTAATGAGCAGTTCTTC.

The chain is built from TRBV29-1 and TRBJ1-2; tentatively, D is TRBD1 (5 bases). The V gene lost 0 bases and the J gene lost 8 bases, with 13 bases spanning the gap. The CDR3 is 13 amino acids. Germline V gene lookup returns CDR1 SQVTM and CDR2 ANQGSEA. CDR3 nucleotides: TGCAGCGTTGAAGAGGGGGGACTGAGAGGCTACACCTTC. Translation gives CSVEEGGLRGYTF. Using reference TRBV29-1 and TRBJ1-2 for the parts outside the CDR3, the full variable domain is SAVISQKPSRDICQRGTSLTIQCQVDSQVTMMFWYRQQPGQSLTLIATANQGSEATYESGFVIDKFPISRPNLTFSTLTVSNMSPEDSSIYLCSVEEGGLRGYTFGSGTRLTVV.

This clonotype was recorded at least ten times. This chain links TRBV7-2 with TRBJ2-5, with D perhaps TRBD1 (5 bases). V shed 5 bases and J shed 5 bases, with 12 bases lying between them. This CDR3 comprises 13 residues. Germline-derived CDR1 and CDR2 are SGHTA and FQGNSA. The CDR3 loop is CASSPLRVETQYF. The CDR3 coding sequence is TGTGCCAGCAGCCCCCTCAGGGTGGAGACCCAGTACTTC.

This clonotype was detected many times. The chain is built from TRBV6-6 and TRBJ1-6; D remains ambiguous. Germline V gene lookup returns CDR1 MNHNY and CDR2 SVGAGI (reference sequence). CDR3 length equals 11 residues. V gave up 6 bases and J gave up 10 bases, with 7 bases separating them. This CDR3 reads CASSRESPLHF. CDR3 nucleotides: TGTGCCAGCAGCCGCGAATCACCCCTCCACTTT.

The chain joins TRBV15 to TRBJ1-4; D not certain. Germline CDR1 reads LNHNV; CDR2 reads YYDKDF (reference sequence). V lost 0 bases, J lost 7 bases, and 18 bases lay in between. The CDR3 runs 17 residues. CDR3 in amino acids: CATSREANSISGEKLFF. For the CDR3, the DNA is TGTGCCACCAGCAGAGAGGCAAACTCCATTAGCGGTGAAAAACTGTTTTTT.

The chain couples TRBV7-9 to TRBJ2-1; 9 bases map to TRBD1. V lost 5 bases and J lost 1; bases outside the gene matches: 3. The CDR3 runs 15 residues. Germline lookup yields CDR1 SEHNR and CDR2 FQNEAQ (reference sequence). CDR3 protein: CASSQGTGSYNEQFF. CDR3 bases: TGTGCCAGCAGCCAGGGGACAGGGTCCTACAATGAGCAGTTCTTC.

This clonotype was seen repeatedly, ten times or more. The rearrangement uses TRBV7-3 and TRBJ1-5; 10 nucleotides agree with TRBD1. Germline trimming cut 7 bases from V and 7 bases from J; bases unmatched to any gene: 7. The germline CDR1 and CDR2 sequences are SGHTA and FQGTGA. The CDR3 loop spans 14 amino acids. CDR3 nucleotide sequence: TGTGCCAGCACCGGGGGACAGGGGAAACAGCCCCAGCATTTT. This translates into CASTGGQGKQPQHF.

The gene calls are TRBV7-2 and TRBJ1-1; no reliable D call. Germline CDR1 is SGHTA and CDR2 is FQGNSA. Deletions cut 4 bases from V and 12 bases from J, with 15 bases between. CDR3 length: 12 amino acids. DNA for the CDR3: TGTGCCAGCAGCTGGGTAGGAGGGAAGACTTTCTTT. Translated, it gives CASSWVGGKTFF.

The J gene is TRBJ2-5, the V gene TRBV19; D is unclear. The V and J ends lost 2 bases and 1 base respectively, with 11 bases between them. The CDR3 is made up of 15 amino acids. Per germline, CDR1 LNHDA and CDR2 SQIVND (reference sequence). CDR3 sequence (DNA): TGTGCCAGTAGTATAACCCCCTCCTTCCAAGAGACCCAGTACTTC. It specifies CASSITPSFQETQYF.

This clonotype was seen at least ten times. The DNA of the CDR3 is TGTGCCAGCAGTTTTCAGGGGAGTATCGCTGAAGCTTTCTTT. It encodes CASSFQGSIAEAFF. The chain links TRBV12-3 or TRBV12-4 to TRBJ1-1; possible D gene TRBD1, 6 bases. Trimming pared 3 bases from V and 6 bases from J, leaving 14 bases between. This CDR3 has 14 residues.

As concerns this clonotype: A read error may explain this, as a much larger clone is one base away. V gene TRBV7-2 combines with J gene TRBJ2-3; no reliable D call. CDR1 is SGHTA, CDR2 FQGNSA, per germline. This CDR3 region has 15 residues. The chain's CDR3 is CASNLGAGGTDTQYF. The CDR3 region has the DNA TGTGCCAGCAACTTAGGCGCAGGTGGCACAGATACGCAGTATTTT.

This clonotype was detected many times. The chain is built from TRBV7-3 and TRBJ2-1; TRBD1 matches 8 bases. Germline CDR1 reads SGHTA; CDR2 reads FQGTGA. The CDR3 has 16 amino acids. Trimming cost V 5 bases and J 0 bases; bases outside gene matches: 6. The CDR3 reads CASSPTGAGSYNEQFF. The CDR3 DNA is TGTGCCAGCAGCCCGACAGGGGCGGGCTCCTACAATGAGCAGTTCTTC.

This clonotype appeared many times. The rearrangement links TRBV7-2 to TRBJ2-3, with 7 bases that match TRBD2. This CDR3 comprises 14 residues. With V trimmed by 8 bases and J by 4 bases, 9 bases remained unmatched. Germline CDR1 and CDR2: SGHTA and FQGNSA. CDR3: CASAPGGGADTQYF. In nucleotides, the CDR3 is TGTGCCAGCGCCCCGGGGGGAGGGGCAGATACGCAGTATTTT.

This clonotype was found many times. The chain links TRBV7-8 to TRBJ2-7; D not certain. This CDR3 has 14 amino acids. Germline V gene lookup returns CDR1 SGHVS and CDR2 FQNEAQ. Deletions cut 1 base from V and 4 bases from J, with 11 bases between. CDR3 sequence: CASSLGHKQYEQYF. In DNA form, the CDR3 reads TGTGCCAGCAGCTTAGGTCATAAGCAGTACGAGCAGTACTTC.

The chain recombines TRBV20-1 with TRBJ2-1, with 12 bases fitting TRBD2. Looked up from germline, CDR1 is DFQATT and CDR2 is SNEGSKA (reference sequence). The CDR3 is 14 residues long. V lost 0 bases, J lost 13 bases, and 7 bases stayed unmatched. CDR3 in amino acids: CSARDWTSGVIQFF. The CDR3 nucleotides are TGCAGTGCTAGAGATTGGACTAGCGGGGTCATCCAGTTCTTC.

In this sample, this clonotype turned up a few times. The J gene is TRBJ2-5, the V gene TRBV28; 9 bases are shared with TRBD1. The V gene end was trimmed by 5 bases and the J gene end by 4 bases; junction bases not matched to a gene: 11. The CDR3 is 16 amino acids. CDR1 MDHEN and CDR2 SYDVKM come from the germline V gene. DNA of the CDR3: TGTGCCAGCAGTCGACCCGGGACAGGGCCACGAGAGACCCAGTACTTC. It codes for CASSRPGTGPRETQYF.

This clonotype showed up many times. The CDR3 region has the DNA TGTGCCAGCAGCTTAGCGGCAGGTACTAATGAAAAACTGTTTTTT. Its protein is CASSLAAGTNEKLFF. The chain employs TRBV7-9 and TRBJ1-4; D is unresolved. Per the germline V gene, CDR1 is SEHNR and CDR2 is FQNEAQ (reference sequence). CDR3 length: 15 residues. V was clipped by 0 bases and J by 2 bases, with 7 bases between them.

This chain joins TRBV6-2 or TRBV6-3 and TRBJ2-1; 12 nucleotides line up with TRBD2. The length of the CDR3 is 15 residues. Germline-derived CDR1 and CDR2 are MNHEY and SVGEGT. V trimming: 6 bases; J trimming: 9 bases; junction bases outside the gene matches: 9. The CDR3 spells CASSLAGGTGAEQFF. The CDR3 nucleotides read TGTGCCAGCAGCCTAGCGGGGGGGACAGGTGCTGAGCAGTTCTTC.

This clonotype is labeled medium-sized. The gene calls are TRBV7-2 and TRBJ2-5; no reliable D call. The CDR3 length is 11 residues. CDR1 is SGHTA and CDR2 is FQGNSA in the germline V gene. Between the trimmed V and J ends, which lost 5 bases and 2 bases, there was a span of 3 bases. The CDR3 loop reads CASSPQETQYF. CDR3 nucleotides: TGTGCCAGCAGCCCACAAGAGACCCAGTACTTC.

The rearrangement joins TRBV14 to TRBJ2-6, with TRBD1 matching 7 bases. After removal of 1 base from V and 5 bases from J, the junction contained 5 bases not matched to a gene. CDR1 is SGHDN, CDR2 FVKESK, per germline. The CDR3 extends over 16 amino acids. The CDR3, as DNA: TGTGCCAGCAGCCAAGCGACAGGGTCCTGGGCCAACGTCCTGACTTTC. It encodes CASSQATGSWANVLTF.

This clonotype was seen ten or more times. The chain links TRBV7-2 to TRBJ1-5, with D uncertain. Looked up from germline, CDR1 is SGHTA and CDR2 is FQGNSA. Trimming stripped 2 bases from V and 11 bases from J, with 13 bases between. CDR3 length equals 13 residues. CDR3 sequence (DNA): TGTGCCAGCAGCTTAAGCCTGGACGGGGCCCAGCATTTT. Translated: CASSLSLDGAQHF.

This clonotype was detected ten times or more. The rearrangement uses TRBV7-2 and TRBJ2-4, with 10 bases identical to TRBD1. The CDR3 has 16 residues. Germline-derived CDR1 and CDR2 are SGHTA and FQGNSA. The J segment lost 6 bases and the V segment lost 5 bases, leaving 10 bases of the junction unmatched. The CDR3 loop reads CASSVTGGRNGNIQYF. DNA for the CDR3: TGTGCCAGCAGCGTGACAGGGGGCCGTAATGGAAACATTCAGTACTTC.

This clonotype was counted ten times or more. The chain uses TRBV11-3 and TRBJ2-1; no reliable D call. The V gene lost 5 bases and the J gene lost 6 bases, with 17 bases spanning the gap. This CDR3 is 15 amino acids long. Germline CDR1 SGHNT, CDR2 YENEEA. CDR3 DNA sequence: TGTGCCAGCAGCCCCAGGAGTAAAGGATCCAATGAGCAGTTCTTC. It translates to CASSPRSKGSNEQFF. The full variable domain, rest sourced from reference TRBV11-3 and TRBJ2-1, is EAGVVQSPRYKIIEKKQPVAFWCNPISGHNTLYWYLQNLGQGPELLIRYENEEAVDDSQLPKDRFSAERLKGVDSTLKIQPAELGDSAVYLCASSPRSKGSNEQFFGPGTRLTVL.

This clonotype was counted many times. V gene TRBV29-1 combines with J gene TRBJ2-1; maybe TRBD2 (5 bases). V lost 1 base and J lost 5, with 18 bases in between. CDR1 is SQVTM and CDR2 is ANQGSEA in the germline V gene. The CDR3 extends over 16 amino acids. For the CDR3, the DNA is TGCAGCGTTGAAGGGATCTACGGGGAAGCGGACAATGAGCAGTTCTTC. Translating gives CSVEGIYGEADNEQFF.

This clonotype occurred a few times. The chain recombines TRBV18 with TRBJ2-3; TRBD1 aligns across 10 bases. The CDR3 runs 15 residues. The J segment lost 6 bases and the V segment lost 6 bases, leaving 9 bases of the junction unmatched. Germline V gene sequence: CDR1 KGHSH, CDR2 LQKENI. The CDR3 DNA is TGTGCCAGCTCCCCCGGGACAGGGGCGCGGGATACGCAGTATTTT. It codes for CASSPGTGARDTQYF. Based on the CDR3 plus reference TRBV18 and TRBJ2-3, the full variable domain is NAGVMQNPRHLVRRRGQEARLRCSPMKGHSHVYWYRQLPEEGLKFMVYLQKENIIDESGMPKERFSAEFPKEGPSILRIQQVVRGDSAAYFCASSPGTGARDTQYFGPGTRLTVL.